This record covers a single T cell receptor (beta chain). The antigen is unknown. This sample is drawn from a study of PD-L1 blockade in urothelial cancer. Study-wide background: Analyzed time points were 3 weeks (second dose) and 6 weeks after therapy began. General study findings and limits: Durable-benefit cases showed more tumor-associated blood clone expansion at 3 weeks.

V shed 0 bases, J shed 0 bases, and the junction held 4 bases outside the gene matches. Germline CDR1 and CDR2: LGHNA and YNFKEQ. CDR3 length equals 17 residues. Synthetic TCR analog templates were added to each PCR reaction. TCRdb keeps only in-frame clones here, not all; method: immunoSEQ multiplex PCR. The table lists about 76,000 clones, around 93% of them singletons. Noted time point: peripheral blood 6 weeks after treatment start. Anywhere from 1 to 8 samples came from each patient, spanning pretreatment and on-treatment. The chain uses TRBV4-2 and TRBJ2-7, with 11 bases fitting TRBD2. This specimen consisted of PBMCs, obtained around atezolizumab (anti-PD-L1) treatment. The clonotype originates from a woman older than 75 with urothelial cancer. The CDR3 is CASSQEGLAEYSYEQYF. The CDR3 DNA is TGTGCCAGCAGCCAAGAGGGACTAGCGGAGTACTCCTACGAGCAGTACTTC.